The rows below give T cell receptor beta chains drawn from one sample of a study of blood T cells in healthy people across ages. TCRdb passed the 5' RACE reads through MiXCR, listing each CDR3 protein once. The data show 710,000 or so distinct CDR3 sequences, with approximately 29% seen just once and approximately 15% held by the top ten. The sample taken for sequencing was blood. The receptors derive from a woman of 80 years or more in good health. CDR3s include the opening cysteine and the closing phenylalanine or tryptophan.

V: TRBV7-2; CDR3: CASSIKGVESPLHF
V: TRBV12-3/TRBV12-4; CDR3: CASSSPGGGYEQYF
V: TRBV30; CDR3: CAWRLPTGPGHEKLFF
V: TRBV5-1; CDR3: CASSLGDRTLQETQYF
V: TRBV12-3/TRBV12-4; CDR3: CASSLGQVEIIQYF
V: TRBV12-3/TRBV12-4; CDR3: CASSGFGSNQPQHF
V: TRBV7-2; CDR3: CASSHHGTSGAYEQYF
V: TRBV12-3/TRBV12-4; CDR3: CASSFGDGTSTDTQYF
V: TRBV11-3; CDR3: CASSLEGTGVGTDTQYF
V: TRBV7-2; CDR3: CASSIKLAGNNEQYF